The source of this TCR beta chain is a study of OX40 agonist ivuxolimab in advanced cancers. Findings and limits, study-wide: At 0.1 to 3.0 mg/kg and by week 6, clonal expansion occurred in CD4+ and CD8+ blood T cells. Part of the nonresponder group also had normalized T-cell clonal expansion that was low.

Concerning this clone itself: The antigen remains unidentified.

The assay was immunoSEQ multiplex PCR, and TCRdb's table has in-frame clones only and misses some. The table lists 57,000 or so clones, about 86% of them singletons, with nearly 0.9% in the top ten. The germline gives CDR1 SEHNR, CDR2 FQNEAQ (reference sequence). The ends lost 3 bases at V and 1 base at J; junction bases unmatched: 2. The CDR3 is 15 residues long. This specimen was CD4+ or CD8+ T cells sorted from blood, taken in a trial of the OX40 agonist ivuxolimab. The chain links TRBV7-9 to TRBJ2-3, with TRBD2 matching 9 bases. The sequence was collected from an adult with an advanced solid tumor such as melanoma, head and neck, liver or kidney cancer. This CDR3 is CASSFSGSGTDTQYF. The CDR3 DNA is TGTGCCAGCAGCTTTAGCGGGAGCGGCACAGATACGCAGTATTTT.